The text below deals with one TCR beta chain. This clonotype was seen just once. Its antigen is currently not known. No base quality information exists; no much larger clone differs at one position. Support from one read is weak. These data come from a study of T cell repertoires in cytomegalovirus infection (dated by TCRdb to about 2019). With regard to the full study: The HLA type of each donor mattered for the analysis, because public TCR beta signatures pointed to carriage of CMV infection along with the matching HLA type.

The paper's findings and limits, for the study overall: In both this cohort and an independent cohort of a few hundred donors, the cumulative frequency of public TCR beta family members distinguished carriers of CMV infection plus the relevant HLA type. In the ex vivo response, HLA-C-restricted CMV-specific TCR beta clonotypes were dominant, and in two of eight donors the single most frequent clonotype came from this HLA-C-restricted group.

The cysteine opens and the phenylalanine closes a CDR3 of 15 amino acids. The entry retains the CDR3 DNA only, 45 bases that are in frame from base 1. Here V drops 4 bases and J drops 1 base, and the junction holds 2 bases not matched to any gene. CDR1 and CDR2, looked up from the germline V gene, are SQVTM and ANQGSEA. TCRdb names Illumina HiSeq 1500 as the instrument used. The public reads were reanalyzed by TCRdb: fastp trimming at Q25, MiXCR alignment, in-frame beta chains only. One record per CDR3 amino acid sequence lists the most common genes and DNA. This sample comprises around 260,000 distinct CDR3 sequences, roughly 24% of them detected only once. The leading ten clones occupy approximately 15% of the sample.

Sequencing was done on a sample of PBMCs. Recombination connected TRBV29-1 to TRBJ2-3, and 13 junctional nucleotides match TRBD2. The TCR originated in a human donor in good health (CMV status not recorded). Some clones in this sample may be carry-over from other donors' samples. The DNA reads as follows: TGCAGCGTTGGCGGACTAGCGGGAGGCACAGATACGCAGTATTTT. This encodes CSVGGLAGGTDTQYF.